These 22 T cell receptor beta chains came from one sample sequenced in a study of technical replicates of blood from a few donors. Sequencing was performed with immunoSEQ multiplex PCR; in TCRdb, only in-frame clones are kept and a portion is missing. The profile shows fewer than 110,000 clones, 96% of them singletons. Sequencing input: T cells isolated from PBMCs. The source of these receptors is a human donor in good health.

This chain joins TRBV27 and TRBJ2-1; D may be TRBD2 (6 bases). CDR3 length equals 16 residues. The V end lost 1 base, the J end lost 7 bases, and 17 bases lay between the germline ends. From germline, CDR1 is MNHEY and CDR2 SMNVEV (reference sequence). The CDR3 DNA sequence: TGTGCCAGCAGTTTATTCGGGGAGGCAGGACTAAATGAGCAGTTCTTC. It translates to CASSLFGEAGLNEQFF.

This clone was detected a few times. The V gene is TRBV27, the J gene TRBJ2-7, with 7 positions matching TRBD1. J was trimmed by 2 bases and V by 6 bases; bases with no gene match: 13. There are 16 residues in the CDR3. Germline V gives CDR1 MNHEY, CDR2 SMNVEV (reference sequence). CDR3 region: CASRPRGSSQTYEQYF. The CDR3 bases are TGTGCCAGCAGACCCAGGGGGTCATCTCAGACCTACGAGCAGTACTTC.

V is TRBV10-1 and J is TRBJ1-4, with 10 bases that match TRBD1. The CDR3 runs to 14 residues. CDR1 is WNHNN and CDR2 is SYGVQD in the germline V gene (reference sequence). The trim removed 9 bases at V and 8 bases at J, leaving 9 bases unmatched. CDR3: CASLRDRGGEKLFF. In DNA form, the CDR3 reads TGCGCCAGTCTACGGGACAGGGGCGGAGAAAAACTGTTTTTT.

This clone occurred once. The chain employs TRBV30 and TRBJ1-1; D is undetermined. Germline lookup yields CDR1 GTSNPN and CDR2 SVGIG (reference sequence). The V end was cut by 0 bases, the J end by 3 bases, with 5 bases between. The CDR3 length is 12 residues. CDR3 protein: CAWSVGDTEAFF. Written as DNA, the CDR3 is TGTGCCTGGAGTGTTGGAGACACTGAAGCTTTCTTT.

This rearrangement joins TRBV19 to TRBJ2-7; maybe TRBD2 (5 bases). This CDR3 has 14 amino acids. Trimming stripped 9 bases from V and 2 bases from J, with 17 bases between. The germline V gene has CDR1 LNHDA and CDR2 SQIVND (reference sequence). DNA for the CDR3: TGTGCCAGCGCCCCGGGGTCGGGTACCTACGAGCAGTACTTC. Amino acids: CASAPGSGTYEQYF.

The table lists this clone with a count of one. The chain recombines TRBV19 with TRBJ2-1; 12 bases agree with TRBD2. This CDR3 comprises 15 residues. CDR1 is LNHDA, CDR2 SQIVND, per germline (reference sequence). The V gene end was trimmed by 3 bases and the J gene end by 5 bases; junction bases not matched to a gene: 2. The CDR3 sequence is CASSIRLAGDNEQFF. The CDR3 nucleotides are TGTGCCAGTAGTATTCGACTAGCGGGGGACAATGAGCAGTTCTTC.

This clone has only a few counts. The gene calls are TRBV10-1 and TRBJ2-7; 7 nucleotides match TRBD1. Germline CDR1 WNHNN, CDR2 SYGVQD (reference sequence). The CDR3 consists of 14 residues. V was pared by 7 bases and J by 3 bases, with 9 bases of the junction left unmatched. Here the CDR3 reads CASTFRDRVYEQYF. As DNA, the CDR3 is TGCGCCAGCACCTTCCGGGACAGAGTCTACGAGCAGTACTTC.

The chain couples TRBV11-2 to TRBJ2-7; 8 bases align to TRBD2. The CDR3 totals 14 residues. The J segment lost 3 bases and the V segment lost 4 bases, leaving 5 bases of the junction unmatched. CDR1 and CDR2 (germline): SGHAT, FQNNGV. This CDR3 is CASSSAGEGYEQYF. For the CDR3, the DNA is TGTGCCAGCAGCTCAGCGGGAGAAGGCTACGAGCAGTACTTC.

J is TRBJ2-7 and V is TRBV28; D may be TRBD2 (6 bases). Trimming stripped 3 bases from V and 8 bases from J, with 11 bases between. CDR3 length equals 12 residues. Germline V CDR1 and CDR2: MDHEN, SYDVKM. CDR3: CASSFTGVKQYF. CDR3 nucleotides: TGTGCCAGCAGTTTCACGGGGGTGAAGCAGTACTTC.

The count of this clone is one. The chain has TRBV6-1 and TRBJ1-6, with D possibly being TRBD1 (5 bases). Germline V gene sequence: CDR1 MNHNS, CDR2 SASEGT. Between the trimmed V and J ends, which lost 0 bases and 9 bases, there was a span of 15 bases. The CDR3 loop spans 16 amino acids. CDR3 protein: CASSEAAAVGASPLHF. In DNA, the CDR3 is TGTGCCAGCAGTGAAGCGGCGGCGGTTGGGGCTTCACCCCTCCACTTT.

The J gene is TRBJ2-7, the V gene TRBV6-5; no firm D call. Germline V lookup: CDR1 MNHEY, CDR2 SVGAGI. The CDR3 runs to 14 residues. V gave up 2 bases and J gave up 2 bases, with 10 bases separating them. This CDR3 reads CASSYRENAYEQYF. Written as DNA, the CDR3 is TGTGCCAGCAGTTACCGAGAGAACGCCTACGAGCAGTACTTC.

The chain carries TRBV29-1 and TRBJ1-5, with D possibly TRBD1 on 5 matching bases. Germline V gene data show CDR1 as SQVTM and CDR2 as ANQGSEA. Trimming took off 5 bases at V and 3 bases at J, with 14 bases between the two ends. The CDR3 totals 14 residues. The CDR3 DNA sequence: TGCAGCGTTTCCTACGCGGGACCCAATCAGCCCCAGCATTTT. Its protein is CSVSYAGPNQPQHF.

The rearrangement joins TRBV5-4 to TRBJ1-5; 7 nucleotides agree with TRBD1. The CDR3 loop spans 16 amino acids. V trimming: 1 base; J trimming: 0 bases; junction bases outside the gene matches: 4. The germline V gene encodes CDR1 SGHNT and CDR2 YYREEE (reference sequence). CDR3 nucleotide sequence: TGTGCCAGCAGCTTGATGACAGGGAATAGCAATCAGCCCCAGCATTTT. Translated, it gives CASSLMTGNSNQPQHF.

This chain joins TRBV13 and TRBJ2-3; 11 bases are a match to TRBD2. Germline lookup yields CDR1 PRHDT and CDR2 FYEKMQ (reference sequence). This CDR3 is 16 amino acids long. V lost 5 bases to trimming and J lost 3 bases; unmatched junction nucleotides: 7. DNA of the CDR3: TGTGCCAGCAGCGTATTTCTAGCGGGAGGAACAGATACGCAGTATTTT. Encoded protein: CASSVFLAGGTDTQYF.

V gene TRBV7-9 combines with J gene TRBJ2-3, with 9 bases fitting TRBD1. The CDR3 contains 16 residues. Per the germline V gene, CDR1 is SEHNR and CDR2 is FQNEAQ (reference sequence). Losses at the gene ends were 0 bases for V and 6 bases for J; bases not matched to a gene: 7. CDR3 nucleotide sequence: TGTGCCAGCAGCTTAGCGCGGGACAGGGCTGCGGATACGCAGTATTTT. It yields the protein CASSLARDRAADTQYF.

The V and J genes are TRBV6-1 and TRBJ2-3; no definite D call. Germline V CDR1 and CDR2: MNHNS, SASEGT. V lost 3 bases and J 1 base, leaving 14 bases between the germline ends. The CDR3 loop spans 16 amino acids. The CDR3 spells CASSEKALVGTDTQYF. The CDR3 DNA is TGTGCCAGCAGTGAGAAAGCATTGGTAGGCACAGATACGCAGTATTTT.

This chain joins TRBV9 and TRBJ1-2; TRBD1 aligns across 7 bases. The CDR3 runs to 15 residues. Trimming took 0 bases from V and 2 from J; bases not matched to a gene: 4. Looked up from germline, CDR1 is SGDLS and CDR2 is YYNGEE. The CDR3 DNA sequence: TGTGCCAGCAGCGTAGACAGGGGCCGCAACTATGGCTACACCTTC. Translation gives CASSVDRGRNYGYTF.

The J gene is TRBJ1-2, the V gene TRBV7-6; possibly TRBD1 for D (6 bases). CDR3 length: 17 amino acids. Trimming left V 5 bases short and J 2 bases short, with 21 bases between. Germline V gene lookup returns CDR1 SGHVS and CDR2 FNYEAQ. CDR3 in amino acids: CASSPRLTGQKNYGYTF. The CDR3 nucleotides read TGTGCCAGCAGCCCCCGTTTAACGGGACAAAAGAACTATGGCTACACCTTC.

The table lists this clone with a count of one. V gene TRBV9 combines with J gene TRBJ2-1; D gene unclear. Germline CDR1 is SGDLS and CDR2 is YYNGEE. V dropped 2 bases and J dropped 2 bases, with 14 bases sitting between them. The CDR3 covers 16 residues. Here the CDR3 DNA reads TGTGCCAGCAGCGTTGGTTTGAGTTCCGCCTACAATGAGCAGTTCTTC. Translated: CASSVGLSSAYNEQFF.

V usage is TRBV5-5 and J usage is TRBJ2-7; TRBD1 might be the D (6 bases). Trimming stripped 3 bases from V and 5 bases from J, with 9 bases between. This CDR3 comprises 12 residues. The germline V gene has CDR1 SGHKS and CDR2 YYEKEE (reference sequence). In DNA form, the CDR3 reads TGTGCCAGCAGCTCCAGGACAGACGAGCAGTACTTC. It encodes CASSSRTDEQYF.

This clone was seen a single time. The chain carries TRBV10-3 and TRBJ1-5; TRBD1 agrees at 7 bases. Germline V lookup: CDR1 ENHRY, CDR2 SYGVKD. The CDR3 has 13 amino acids. V lost 9 bases and J lost 4; bases outside the gene matches: 6. CDR3 DNA sequence: TGTGCCATAGGGGACAGTCTTAATCAGCCCCAGCATTTT. Protein product: CAIGDSLNQPQHF.

This clone was observed once. The chain combines TRBV15 with TRBJ1-1; D not certain. There are 13 residues in the CDR3. Germline V gene data show CDR1 as LNHNV and CDR2 as YYDKDF (reference sequence). The V end lost 3 bases, the J end lost 9 bases, and 14 bases lay between the germline ends. CDR3 DNA: TGTGCCACCAGCAGGTCCACCGGGGTAAAAGCTTTCTTT. Protein product: CATSRSTGVKAFF.